Following are 5 T cell receptor beta chains from one sample sequenced in a study of molecular identifiers for immune sequencing clone quantification. TCRdb independently ran MiXCR on the PCR reads; one entry per CDR3 protein. The table records approximately 550,000 distinct CDR3 sequences, less than 30% of them present only once. The specimen was naive CD8+ T cells from blood, with Jurkat cell RNA spiked in. Subset noted: FACS-sorted CD8+CD4-CCR7+CD45RA+ naive T cells. Source of these receptors: a human donor in good health. Some libraries in this study had Jurkat cell RNA spiked in.

This clonotype was seen a few times. It may be a read error: a sequence one base away is much more abundant. This rearrangement joins TRBV7-2 to TRBJ2-7; D is uncertain. In germline, CDR1 is SGHTA, CDR2 FQGNSA. V lost 8 bases and J lost 6, with 14 bases in between. The CDR3 loop spans 12 amino acids. The CDR3, as DNA: TGTGCCAGCGGCCTTCCCCGGCTCGAGCAGTACTTC. Amino acids: CASGLPRLEQYF.

The rearrangement uses TRBV7-9 and TRBJ2-3; no reliable D call. There are 12 residues in the CDR3. Trimming took off 1 base at V and 10 bases at J, with 9 bases between the two ends. Germline values: CDR1 SEHNR, CDR2 FQNEAQ (reference sequence). CDR3 loop: CASSLDGYSQYF. The CDR3 nucleotides are TGTGCCAGCAGCTTAGATGGCTATTCGCAGTATTTT.

Concerning this clonotype itself: Given a much more abundant clone one base away, this may be a read error. The chain uses TRBV5-1 and TRBJ2-7; tentative D call: TRBD2 (6 bases). The CDR3 is made up of 14 amino acids. The germline V gene has CDR1 SGHRS and CDR2 YFSETQ. CDR3 sequence (DNA): TGCGCCAGCAGCCCATCCGGGGGTTCCTACGAGCAGCACTTC. Translated, it gives CASSPSGGSYEQHF. Variable domain in full (rest from reference TRBV5-1 and TRBJ2-7): KAGVTQTPRYLIKTRGQQVTLSCSPISGHRSVSWYQQTPGQGLQFLFEYFSETQRNKGNFPGRFSGRQFSNSRSEMNVSTLELGDSALYLCASSPSGGSYEQHFGPGTRLTVT.

The chain employs TRBV27 and TRBJ2-7, with D perhaps being TRBD1 or TRBD2 (5 bases each). The CDR3 covers 15 residues. From germline, CDR1 is MNHEY and CDR2 SMNVEV (reference sequence). V dropped 0 bases and J dropped 4 bases, with 13 bases sitting between them. The CDR3: CASSLSWGSGYEQYF. Here the CDR3 DNA reads TGTGCCAGCAGTTTATCGTGGGGGAGTGGTTACGAGCAGTACTTC.

This clonotype was seen many times. J is TRBJ2-5 and V is TRBV12-3 or TRBV12-4; D is possibly TRBD1 (6 bases). CDR3 length: 17 residues. The V gene lost 6 bases and the J gene lost 0 bases, with 20 bases spanning the gap. The CDR3 reads CASSLLERQADQETQYF. DNA for the CDR3: TGTGCCAGCAGCCTCCTGGAGCGACAGGCTGACCAAGAGACCCAGTACTTC.